The T cell receptor beta chain under discussion was sequenced for a study of human T cells and chemical hapten exposure. TCRdb reprocessed the RACE reads via MiXCR and lists one record per CDR3 protein. The sample consists of 85,000 to 100,000 distinct CDR3 sequences, about an eighth of them appearing once. This clonotype was seen only a few times. Trimming cost V 4 bases and J 0 bases, with 15 bases left between them. The CDR3 runs to 16 residues. Germline V gene lookup returns CDR1 SGDLS and CDR2 YYNGEE. The time point: patch test 1, 2 weeks after DPC sensitization. Specified treatment: therapeutic diphenylcyclopropenone sensitization with weekly scalp DPC. The donor pool consisted of alopecia patients aged 18 to 70 years, considered suitable for DPC.

This TCR was sampled from a middle-aged woman with alopecia areata. Some clones in this sample may be carry-over from other donors' samples. This specimen was whole blood, taken in connection with sensitization to the hapten diphenylcyclopropenone (DPC). The chain is built from TRBV9 and TRBJ2-3; D is unresolved. CDR3 sequence (DNA): TGTGCCAGCAGCCCCCGACTGGTGAAAAGCACAGATACGCAGTATTTT. Protein: CASSPRLVKSTDTQYF.